This TCR beta chain was recorded in a study of blood T cells in healthy people across ages. Study outcomes and limitations: Getting older went along with TCR beta diversity per million T cells dropping roughly linearly. As naive T cell percentage varied, TCR beta diversity correlated strongly with it. Diversity estimates drawn from one million T cells were deemed underestimates.

Of note for this clonotype: Its antigen is as yet unknown.

Trimming removed 0 bases at V and 0 bases at J, with 17 bases between. Germline lookup yields CDR1 LGHNA and CDR2 YNFKEQ. This CDR3 comprises 18 residues. Each sample provided at least 5 micrograms of extracted total RNA. A second PCR of roughly 7 to 11 cycles used a sample-barcoded 5' primer and a J-beta primer mix. TCRdb independently ran MiXCR on the 5' RACE reads; one entry per CDR3 protein. The profile shows approximately 1,000,000 distinct CDR3 sequences, 35% to 45% of them singletons. This TCR was recovered from a man aged 18 to 29 in good health. Input material: blood. The gene calls are TRBV4-2 and TRBJ2-5, with D possibly called TRBD1 or TRBD2 (6 bases each). CDR3 region: CASSQDRGRERYQETQYF. The CDR3 DNA is TGTGCCAGCAGCCAAGATCGGGGGCGGGAACGGTACCAAGAGACCCAGTACTTC.